A selection of T cell receptor beta chains follows, all from one sample in a study of T cells after yellow fever vaccination. From the 5' RACE reads, TCRdb called clonotypes with MiXCR, one entry per CDR3 protein. The table lists 400,000 or so distinct CDR3 sequences, around 10% of them singletons. This specimen consisted of PBMCs, obtained on the day of the first yellow fever vaccination. These receptors were obtained from a man in his late teens or twenties who received the YFV17D yellow fever vaccine. CDR3s include the opening cysteine and the closing phenylalanine or tryptophan. D genes are given only for firm matches. Not all rows give a size; the values are once, few, many and, for expanded clones, a class.

abundance: many; d_gene: .; v_gene: TRBV5-1; j_gene: TRBJ2-5; CDR3nt: TGCGCCAGCAGCTTTGAAGGGCCGGAGACCCAGTACTTC; CDR3aa: CASSFEGPETQYF
abundance: few; d_gene: .; v_gene: TRBV28; j_gene: TRBJ1-2; CDR3nt: TGTGCCAGCAAATGGGGGGGGAGGCGATATGGCTACACCTTC; CDR3aa: CASKWGGRRYGYTF
abundance: many; d_gene: .; v_gene: TRBV20-1; j_gene: TRBJ2-7; CDR3nt: TGCAGTGCTAGCCCGGGACAAAGCTCCTACGAGCAGTACTTC; CDR3aa: CSASPGQSSYEQYF
abundance: .; d_gene: .; v_gene: TRBV6-2/TRBV6-3; j_gene: TRBJ1-2; CDR3nt: TGTGCCAGCAGCACCGGGCCTGGGACCTACTATGGCTACACCTTC; CDR3aa: CASSTGPGTYYGYTF
abundance: .; d_gene: TRBD1; v_gene: TRBV6-5; j_gene: TRBJ2-3; CDR3nt: TGTGCCAGCAGTAACCAGGGGGCCACAGATACGCAGTATTTT; CDR3aa: CASSNQGATDTQYF
abundance: few; d_gene: TRBD1; v_gene: TRBV5-1; j_gene: TRBJ1-4; CDR3nt: TGCGCCAGCCGAAACGCCTACAGGGGACAGAATGAAAAACTGTTTTTT; CDR3aa: CASRNAYRGQNEKLFF
abundance: few; d_gene: .; v_gene: TRBV7-2; j_gene: TRBJ1-4; CDR3nt: TGTGCCAGCAGCTCCCTCAGAGGGGCAACTAATGAAAAACTGTTTTTT; CDR3aa: CASSSLRGATNEKLFF
abundance: .; d_gene: .; v_gene: TRBV2; j_gene: TRBJ2-3; CDR3nt: TGTGCCAGCGGCGATACGCAGTATTTT; CDR3aa: CASGDTQYF
abundance: few; d_gene: TRBD1; v_gene: TRBV11-1; j_gene: TRBJ2-3; CDR3nt: TGTGCCAGCAGCTTATTTGGACAGGGGGCACCCAAAGGTAGAGATACGCAGTATTTT; CDR3aa: CASSLFGQGAPKGRDTQYF
abundance: .; d_gene: .; v_gene: TRBV11-2; j_gene: TRBJ1-1; CDR3nt: TGTGCCAGCAGTTTCACGGATCGGGGCACTGAAGCTTTCTTT; CDR3aa: CASSFTDRGTEAFF
abundance: .; d_gene: .; v_gene: TRBV25-1; j_gene: TRBJ2-1; CDR3nt: TGTGCCAGCAGTGAATTTGGACGGACAGACTACAATGAGCAGTTCTTC; CDR3aa: CASSEFGRTDYNEQFF
abundance: few; d_gene: .; v_gene: TRBV28; j_gene: TRBJ1-2; CDR3nt: TGTGCCAGCAGTTTCTCTCGGGGCTACACCTTC; CDR3aa: CASSFSRGYTF
abundance: .; d_gene: .; v_gene: TRBV5-6; j_gene: TRBJ2-1; CDR3nt: TGTGCCAGCCGGGGGAGAGGGAATGAGCAGTTCTTC; CDR3aa: CASRGRGNEQFF
abundance: few; d_gene: TRBD1; v_gene: TRBV11-1; j_gene: TRBJ2-1; CDR3nt: TGTGCCAGCAGCTCCGGACAGGGCCTCTACAATGAGCAGTTCTTC; CDR3aa: CASSSGQGLYNEQFF
abundance: few; d_gene: .; v_gene: TRBV18; j_gene: TRBJ1-6; CDR3nt: TGTGCCAGCTCCGGGCCGGAGAATTCACCCCTCCACTTT; CDR3aa: CASSGPENSPLHF
abundance: .; d_gene: .; v_gene: TRBV20-1; j_gene: TRBJ1-4; CDR3nt: TGCAGTGCCTCCCCCGGACTAGCAACTAATGAAAAACTGTTTTTT; CDR3aa: CSASPGLATNEKLFF
abundance: few; d_gene: .; v_gene: TRBV12-3/TRBV12-4; j_gene: TRBJ1-6; CDR3nt: TGTGCCACCTCCCAAGGCAAGTCACCCCTCCACTTT; CDR3aa: CATSQGKSPLHF
abundance: many; d_gene: TRBD2; v_gene: TRBV6-5; j_gene: TRBJ2-1; CDR3nt: TGTGCCAGCAGTTACTCACTAGCGGGTTACAATGAGCAGTTCTTC; CDR3aa: CASSYSLAGYNEQFF
abundance: few; d_gene: .; v_gene: TRBV6-1; j_gene: TRBJ1-2; CDR3nt: TGTGCCAGCAGCCTACACGACAGGATCTATGGCTACACCTTC; CDR3aa: CASSLHDRIYGYTF
abundance: many; d_gene: TRBD2; v_gene: TRBV10-3; j_gene: TRBJ2-6; CDR3nt: TGTGCCATCAGCGGGGGGGCGAGGTCCAACGTCCTGACTTTC; CDR3aa: CAISGGARSNVLTF
abundance: .; d_gene: .; v_gene: TRBV6-2/TRBV6-3; j_gene: TRBJ1-6; CDR3nt: TGTGCCAGCAGTTACTTTGGGGGGCCACCCCTCCACTTT; CDR3aa: CASSYFGGPPLHF
abundance: few; d_gene: TRBD1; v_gene: TRBV20-1; j_gene: TRBJ2-5; CDR3nt: TGCAGTGCTAACCCCGGACAGGCCCAAGAGACCCAGTACTTC; CDR3aa: CSANPGQAQETQYF
abundance: few; d_gene: TRBD2; v_gene: TRBV20-1; j_gene: TRBJ2-7; CDR3nt: TGCAGTGCTAGGCCGGGACTAGCGTTGAGCGAGCAGTACTTC; CDR3aa: CSARPGLALSEQYF
abundance: few; d_gene: TRBD1; v_gene: TRBV3-1; j_gene: TRBJ2-7; CDR3nt: TGTGCCAGCAGCCAGGGTGGGACAGGGTACCGCGAGCAGTACTTC; CDR3aa: CASSQGGTGYREQYF
abundance: few; d_gene: .; v_gene: TRBV20-1; j_gene: TRBJ2-4; CDR3nt: TGCAGTGCCCCTCCGGCTTCTTTAGCCAAAAACATTCAGTACTTC; CDR3aa: CSAPPASLAKNIQYF
abundance: few; d_gene: .; v_gene: TRBV12-3/TRBV12-4; j_gene: TRBJ2-2; CDR3nt: TGTGCCAGCAGTTTACGGGGAAGGGTGTCCGGGGAGCTGTTTTTT; CDR3aa: CASSLRGRVSGELFF
abundance: .; d_gene: .; v_gene: TRBV20-1; j_gene: TRBJ2-3; CDR3nt: TGCAGTGCTCCCCCCCGGTTGGCAGATACGCAGTATTTT; CDR3aa: CSAPPRLADTQYF
abundance: few; d_gene: TRBD2; v_gene: TRBV10-3; j_gene: TRBJ2-1; CDR3nt: TGTGCCATCAAGGATAGCGGGGGGGCATCCTACAATGAGCAGTTCTTC; CDR3aa: CAIKDSGGASYNEQFF
abundance: .; d_gene: .; v_gene: TRBV3-1; j_gene: TRBJ1-5; CDR3nt: TGTGCCAGCAGCAGTGGACTGGGAAGGAATCAGCCCCAGCATTTT; CDR3aa: CASSSGLGRNQPQHF
abundance: few; d_gene: TRBD1; v_gene: TRBV7-2; j_gene: TRBJ1-2; CDR3nt: TGTGCCAGCAGCGCCGACAGGGCCAACTATGGCTACACCTTC; CDR3aa: CASSADRANYGYTF
abundance: .; d_gene: .; v_gene: TRBV7-2; j_gene: TRBJ1-2; CDR3nt: TGTGCCAGCAGCTTAGGCCTCGCCAATGGCTACACCTTC; CDR3aa: CASSLGLANGYTF
abundance: .; d_gene: .; v_gene: TRBV4-1; j_gene: TRBJ1-2; CDR3nt: TGCGCCAGCAGCCAAGGAGTAAGATTTTATGGCTACACCTTC; CDR3aa: CASSQGVRFYGYTF
abundance: few; d_gene: .; v_gene: TRBV5-1; j_gene: TRBJ2-7; CDR3nt: TGCGCCAGCAGCAAAGCAGGGATTTCGAGCTCCTACGAGCAGTACTTC; CDR3aa: CASSKAGISSSYEQYF
abundance: few; d_gene: .; v_gene: TRBV4-1; j_gene: TRBJ2-5; CDR3nt: TGCGCCAGCAGCCAAGAGGGGATCCCTCGTCCGGAGACCCAGTACTTC; CDR3aa: CASSQEGIPRPETQYF
abundance: few; d_gene: .; v_gene: TRBV6-2/TRBV6-3; j_gene: TRBJ1-1; CDR3nt: TGTGCCAGCAGTTACCCACCTCAGGGACTCCACACTGAAGCTTTCTTT; CDR3aa: CASSYPPQGLHTEAFF
abundance: .; d_gene: .; v_gene: TRBV5-5; j_gene: TRBJ1-2; CDR3nt: TGTGCCAGCAGCCTTGAACAGGGTCGGAACTATGGCTACACCTTC; CDR3aa: CASSLEQGRNYGYTF
abundance: .; d_gene: .; v_gene: TRBV27; j_gene: TRBJ2-7; CDR3nt: TGTGCCAGCAGTTTATGGGCTAGCTCCAGCTCCTACGAGCAGTACTTC; CDR3aa: CASSLWASSSSYEQYF
abundance: few; d_gene: TRBD1; v_gene: TRBV29-1; j_gene: TRBJ1-3; CDR3nt: TGCAGCCTTCCCCCTGGGACAGACTCCCGAAACACCATATATTTT; CDR3aa: CSLPPGTDSRNTIYF
abundance: .; d_gene: .; v_gene: TRBV7-9; j_gene: TRBJ2-3; CDR3nt: TGTGCCAGCAGCTTCCAGGGGTACACAGATACGCAGTATTTT; CDR3aa: CASSFQGYTDTQYF
abundance: few; d_gene: .; v_gene: TRBV12-3/TRBV12-4; j_gene: TRBJ1-5; CDR3nt: TGTGCCAGCAGTTTAGCGCTCAGGGGACAGCCCCAGCATTTT; CDR3aa: CASSLALRGQPQHF
abundance: few; d_gene: TRBD1; v_gene: TRBV7-2; j_gene: TRBJ2-7; CDR3nt: TGTGCCAGCACCGCCCTGACAGGGGCGACCTACGAGCAGTACTTC; CDR3aa: CASTALTGATYEQYF
abundance: few; d_gene: .; v_gene: TRBV12-3/TRBV12-4; j_gene: TRBJ1-5; CDR3nt: TGTGCCAGCAGTATCCAGGGGCAGCCCCAGCATTTT; CDR3aa: CASSIQGQPQHF
abundance: few; d_gene: .; v_gene: TRBV7-9; j_gene: TRBJ1-4; CDR3nt: TGTGCCAGCAGCTTAGCGCCCGCAACTAATGAAAAACTGTTTTTT; CDR3aa: CASSLAPATNEKLFF
abundance: many; d_gene: TRBD1; v_gene: TRBV5-1; j_gene: TRBJ1-6; CDR3nt: TGCGCCAGCAGCTTGTGGGACAGCAATTCACCCCTCCACTTT; CDR3aa: CASSLWDSNSPLHF
abundance: .; d_gene: TRBD1; v_gene: TRBV29-1; j_gene: TRBJ2-1; CDR3nt: TGCAGCGTTGAAGGACCCAGGGGGGAGCAGTTCTTC; CDR3aa: CSVEGPRGEQFF
abundance: .; d_gene: TRBD2; v_gene: TRBV15; j_gene: TRBJ2-3; CDR3nt: TGTGCCACCAGCAGAGATCCCAGAGGACTAGATTCGCATACGCAGTATTTT; CDR3aa: CATSRDPRGLDSHTQYF
abundance: .; d_gene: TRBD1; v_gene: TRBV10-3; j_gene: TRBJ1-1; CDR3nt: TGTGCCATCAGTGAGGGTCACGGGACAGGGCACACTGAAGCTTTCTTT; CDR3aa: CAISEGHGTGHTEAFF
abundance: few; d_gene: TRBD1; v_gene: TRBV11-2; j_gene: TRBJ2-4; CDR3nt: TGTGCCAGCAGCTCTACCCCCCGGGAAGACAGGGGAGCCAAAAACATTCAGTACTTC; CDR3aa: CASSSTPREDRGAKNIQYF
abundance: .; d_gene: .; v_gene: TRBV5-6; j_gene: TRBJ1-2; CDR3nt: TGTGCCAGCAGCCGGGGGGATGGCTACACCTTC; CDR3aa: CASSRGDGYTF
abundance: .; d_gene: .; v_gene: TRBV13; j_gene: TRBJ1-1; CDR3nt: TGTGCCAGCAGCTTTCGGGCTATGAACACTGAAGCTTTCTTT; CDR3aa: CASSFRAMNTEAFF
abundance: few; d_gene: TRBD1; v_gene: TRBV18; j_gene: TRBJ1-5; CDR3nt: TGTGCCAGCCAAGGGCAACCAAGCGGGACAGACAATCAGCCCCAGCATTTT; CDR3aa: CASQGQPSGTDNQPQHF
abundance: many; d_gene: .; v_gene: TRBV12-3/TRBV12-4; j_gene: TRBJ1-5; CDR3nt: TGTGCCAGCGGTCTCGGTTCCGGATTTGGTCAGCCCCAGCATTTT; CDR3aa: CASGLGSGFGQPQHF
abundance: few; d_gene: .; v_gene: TRBV5-1; j_gene: TRBJ1-6; CDR3nt: TGCGCCAGCAGCTTGGACGCGGGTTTTGATTCACCCCTCCACTTT; CDR3aa: CASSLDAGFDSPLHF
abundance: many; d_gene: .; v_gene: TRBV5-1; j_gene: TRBJ2-3; CDR3nt: TGCGCCAGCAGTAATCAGGGCGCAGATACGCAGTATTTT; CDR3aa: CASSNQGADTQYF
abundance: .; d_gene: TRBD1; v_gene: TRBV10-3; j_gene: TRBJ2-5; CDR3nt: TGTGCCATCACCCCGGGACAGGGAGGAGAGACCCAGTACTTC; CDR3aa: CAITPGQGGETQYF
abundance: few; d_gene: TRBD1; v_gene: TRBV6-5; j_gene: TRBJ1-4; CDR3nt: TGTGCCAGCAGCTACGAGGGGACAGGGTACGAAAAACTGTTTTTT; CDR3aa: CASSYEGTGYEKLFF
abundance: few; d_gene: .; v_gene: TRBV20-1; j_gene: TRBJ1-1; CDR3nt: TGCAGTGCTATGACAGAAGCTTTCTTT; CDR3aa: CSAMTEAFF